This T cell receptor (beta chain) comes out of a study of shared clonotypes between healthy human individuals. V shed 4 bases and J shed 2 bases, with 15 bases lying between them. The CDR3 is 17 amino acids. Germline V gene sequence: CDR1 MDHEN, CDR2 SYDVKM. Donors were healthy HIV-negative adults without recently reported acute infections or vaccinations. Both subsets, CD45RA+ naive and CD45RA-negative memory, were split from the CD4+ cells. On this clone: Its antigen is undetermined.

The study's findings and limits: Sharing across four donors was seen in 4% to 6.5% of naive CD4 clonotypes.

The test was conducted at deep level. Libraries were prepared by immunoSEQ multiplex PCR; TCRdb keeps only in-frame clonotypes and omits some of them. The sample records approximately 2,300,000 clones, less than 95% being singletons. The specimen was naive CD4+ T cells from PBMCs. Subset here: CD45RA+ positively selected. This clonotype originated in a man between 18 and 35 years old in good health. Some clones in this sample may be carry-over from other donors' samples. This chain joins TRBV28 and TRBJ2-6; D is uncertain. The DNA for the CDR3 is TGTGCCAGCAGTTCCTTCCGAAGGGAAGCTGGGGCCAACGTCCTGACTTTC. Encoded protein: CASSSFRREAGANVLTF.